A selection of T cell receptor beta chains follows, all from one sample in a study of Ad26.COV2.S vaccination and SARS-CoV-2 variants. The repertoire was sequenced with immunoSEQ multiplex PCR; TCRdb's copy has only in-frame clones and lacks some. The sample has hundreds of thousands of clones; roughly 84% are singletons. The sample consisted of peripheral blood, taken in a trial of Ad26.COV2.S vaccine versus placebo. These receptors originate from a person between 18 and 65 years old who received the Ad26.COV2.S COVID-19 vaccine or a placebo. The CDR3 runs from the conserved cysteine through the conserved F or W. Each record gives: J gene, V gene, clone size, D gene, CDR3 protein, CDR3 DNA. A D gene is named only where the DNA matches it firmly. The size entry is marked missing in some rows and otherwise reads once, few, many or a size class.

J gene: TRBJ1-1; V gene: TRBV5-5; clone size: -; D gene: -; CDR3 protein: CASTAGGNTEAFF; CDR3 DNA: TGTGCCAGCACCGCGGGGGGGAACACTGAAGCTTTCTTT
J gene: TRBJ2-1; V gene: TRBV20-1; clone size: -; D gene: -; CDR3 protein: CSASIYNEQFF; CDR3 DNA: TGCAGTGCTTCGATTTACAATGAGCAGTTCTTC
J gene: TRBJ2-7; V gene: TRBV6-5; clone size: -; D gene: -; CDR3 protein: CASRLDRRPYEQYF; CDR3 DNA: TGTGCCAGCAGACTCGACAGACGACCCTACGAGCAGTACTTC
J gene: TRBJ1-2; V gene: TRBV6-5; clone size: -; D gene: -; CDR3 protein: CASSPLGQGYGYTF; CDR3 DNA: TGTGCCAGCAGTCCACTTGGGCAGGGCTATGGCTACACCTTC
J gene: TRBJ2-5; V gene: TRBV7-2; clone size: once; D gene: -; CDR3 protein: CASSLEANPPTQYF; CDR3 DNA: TGTGCCAGCAGCTTAGAGGCCAACCCCCCGACCCAGTACTTC
J gene: TRBJ1-1; V gene: TRBV10-3; clone size: -; D gene: TRBD1; CDR3 protein: CAISGRQGGDTEAFF; CDR3 DNA: TGTGCCATCAGTGGGAGACAGGGGGGGGACACTGAAGCTTTCTTT
J gene: TRBJ2-7; V gene: TRBV27; clone size: -; D gene: -; CDR3 protein: CASSKYSGEQYF; CDR3 DNA: TGTGCCAGCAGTAAATACTCCGGCGAGCAGTACTTC
J gene: TRBJ1-3; V gene: TRBV19; clone size: -; D gene: -; CDR3 protein: CASSTDSGNTIYF; CDR3 DNA: TGTGCCAGTAGTACGGACTCTGGAAACACCATATATTTT
J gene: TRBJ1-2; V gene: TRBV11-2; clone size: -; D gene: -; CDR3 protein: CASSLGLQGGSYGYTF; CDR3 DNA: TGTGCCAGCAGCTTAGGGTTACAGGGCGGGTCCTATGGCTACACCTTC
J gene: TRBJ2-7; V gene: TRBV11-2; clone size: -; D gene: TRBD2; CDR3 protein: CASSPLAGGYEQYF; CDR3 DNA: TGTGCCAGCAGCCCCCTGGCGGGGGGTTACGAGCAGTACTTC
J gene: TRBJ2-5; V gene: TRBV5-1; clone size: -; D gene: TRBD2; CDR3 protein: CASSEGLVVETQYF; CDR3 DNA: TGCGCCAGCAGCGAGGGACTAGTGGTCGAGACCCAGTACTTC
J gene: TRBJ1-1; V gene: TRBV11-3; clone size: -; D gene: TRBD1; CDR3 protein: CASSDRGIEAFF; CDR3 DNA: TGTGCCAGCAGCGACAGGGGGATTGAAGCTTTCTTT